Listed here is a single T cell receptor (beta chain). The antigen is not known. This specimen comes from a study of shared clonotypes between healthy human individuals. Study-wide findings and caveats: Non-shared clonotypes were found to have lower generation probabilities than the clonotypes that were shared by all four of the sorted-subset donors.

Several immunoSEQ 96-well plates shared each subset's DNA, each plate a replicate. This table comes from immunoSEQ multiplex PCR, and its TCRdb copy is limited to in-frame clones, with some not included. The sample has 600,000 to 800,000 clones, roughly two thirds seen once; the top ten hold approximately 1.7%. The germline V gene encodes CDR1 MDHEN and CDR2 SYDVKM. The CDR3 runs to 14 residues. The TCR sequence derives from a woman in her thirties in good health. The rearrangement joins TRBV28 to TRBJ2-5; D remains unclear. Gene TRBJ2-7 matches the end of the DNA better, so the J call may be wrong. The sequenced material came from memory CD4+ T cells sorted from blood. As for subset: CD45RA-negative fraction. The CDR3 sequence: CASSSTGSSYEQYF. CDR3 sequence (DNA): TGTGCCAGCAGCTCAACCGGATCATCCTACGAGCAGTACTTC.